This entry lists 26 T cell receptor beta chains sequenced from one sample in a study of T-cell memory formation after mild COVID-19. TCRdb analysed the 5' RACE reads with MiXCR anew, one entry per CDR3 protein. The data show almost 550,000 distinct CDR3 sequences, with about 20% seen just once and 12% held by the top ten. The specimen sequenced was PBMCs or a T cell subset sorted from them (not recorded which). The receptors originated from an adult woman who had mild COVID-19 (a few samples of this study predate the infection). Cell type and time point are not known.

A word on this clonotype: The junction departs from the called germline gene at one end, perhaps through a read error. This rearrangement joins TRBV6-5 to TRBJ1-1; no clear D gene. The CDR3 runs 14 residues. Per germline, CDR1 MNHEY and CDR2 SVGAGI. The chain's CDR3 is CASSYLGITAEAFF. CDR3 bases: TGTGCCAGCAGCTACTTAGGCATTACAGCTGAAGCTTTCTTT.

The chain employs TRBV30 and TRBJ2-7, with D possibly TRBD1 on 5 matching bases. With 5 bases removed from V and 7 bases from J, the gap between germline ends came to 9 bases. This CDR3 region has 10 residues. The germline V gene has CDR1 GTSNPN and CDR2 SVGIG (reference sequence). The CDR3 nucleotides read TGTGCCTGGGGACATACTGAGCAGTACTTC. Its translation: CAWGHTEQYF.

The chain combines TRBV7-3 with TRBJ2-2, with D possibly being TRBD1 or TRBD2 (5 bases each). Germline CDR1 and CDR2: SGHTA and FQGTGA. The V gene lost 0 bases and the J gene lost 5 bases, with 13 bases spanning the gap. CDR3 length equals 16 residues. The CDR3 region has the DNA TGTGCCAGCAGCTTAACGGGACCTACTGTTACCGGGGAGCTGTTTTTT. It encodes CASSLTGPTVTGELFF.

This chain links TRBV2 with TRBJ2-3; D might be TRBD2 (7 bases). Germline-derived CDR1 and CDR2 are SNHLY and FYNNEI. Deletions cut 7 bases from V and 5 bases from J, with 16 bases between. The CDR3 is made up of 14 amino acids. CDR3: CASNHAGAEDTQYF. The CDR3, as DNA: TGTGCCAGCAATCATGCGGGGGCGGAAGATACGCAGTATTTT.

The chain employs TRBV30 and TRBJ1-1; D gene uncertain. The germline V and J ends were trimmed by 0 bases and 2 bases, with 7 bases remaining between them. The germline V gene encodes CDR1 GTSNPN and CDR2 SVGIG (reference sequence). The CDR3 length is 13 residues. For the CDR3, the DNA is TGTGCCTGGAGTGTGCCTGACAACACTGAAGCTTTCTTT. It specifies CAWSVPDNTEAFF.

The rearrangement joins TRBV7-9 to TRBJ1-1, with 9 bases aligning to TRBD1. There are 15 residues in the CDR3. The germline V gene has CDR1 SEHNR and CDR2 FQNEAQ (reference sequence). The junction had 6 bases not matched to a gene; V was cut back by 5 bases and J by 2 bases. The chain's CDR3 is CASSRRTGGNTEAFF. The DNA for the CDR3 is TGTGCCAGCAGCCGCCGCACAGGGGGCAACACTGAAGCTTTCTTT.

This rearrangement joins TRBV5-6 to TRBJ2-1, with D possibly being TRBD2 (6 bases). Germline CDR1 SGHDT, CDR2 YYEEEE. The CDR3 is 13 residues long. Trimming took off 4 bases at V and 10 bases at J, with 15 bases between the two ends. The CDR3 DNA follows: TGTGCCAGCAGCCTGCGCAATGGACTAGAGCAGTTCTTC. It yields the protein CASSLRNGLEQFF. Full variable domain (rest looked up from reference TRBV5-6 and TRBJ2-1): DAGVTQSPTHLIKTRGQQVTLRCSPKSGHDTVSWYQQALGQGPQFIFQYYEEEERQRGNFPDRFSGHQFPNYSSELNVNALLLGDSALYLCASSLRNGLEQFFGPGTRLTVL.

In this sample, this clonotype turned up a few times. The chain couples TRBV6-7 to TRBJ2-6; no clear D. TRBV6-7 is recorded as an ORF, its role being uncertain. CDR3 size: 14 residues. Trimming cost V 2 bases and J 6 bases, with 8 bases left between them. The CDR3 region has the DNA TGTGCCAGCAGTTACCCCAGTGAGGCCAACGTCCTGACTTTC. Its protein is CASSYPSEANVLTF.

This clonotype was counted between two and nine times. V is TRBV4-1 and J is TRBJ2-5; D ambiguous. The CDR3 runs to 15 residues. Germline V gene data show CDR1 as MGHRA and CDR2 as YSYEKL. Trimming left V 1 base short and J 2 bases short, with 11 bases between. The DNA for the CDR3 is TGCGCCAGCAGCCAAGTGGGCTTTCTTCAAGAGACCCAGTACTTC. This translates into CASSQVGFLQETQYF.

A few counts support this clonotype. The chain uses TRBV11-3 and TRBJ1-3; D gene ambiguous. The germline V gene encodes CDR1 SGHNT and CDR2 YENEEA. The CDR3 consists of 15 residues. Trimming took off 1 base at V and 0 bases at J, with 7 bases between the two ends. CDR3 protein: CASSLVWGSGNTIYF. CDR3 DNA: TGTGCCAGCAGCTTAGTATGGGGCTCTGGAAACACCATATATTTT.

The chain recombines TRBV18 with TRBJ2-5; D is undetermined. CDR3 length equals 13 residues. Trimming removed 0 bases at V and 5 bases at J, with 7 bases between. Germline V gene data show CDR1 as KGHSH and CDR2 as LQKENI. The CDR3 coding sequence is TGTGCCAGCTCACCACCTTCAGATGAGACCCAGTACTTC. Protein: CASSPPSDETQYF.

This clonotype was found a few times. This chain links TRBV30 with TRBJ2-7, with TRBD2 matching over 7 bases. In germline, CDR1 is GTSNPN, CDR2 SVGIG (reference sequence). This CDR3 region has 13 residues. Losses at the gene ends were 0 bases for V and 7 bases for J; bases not matched to a gene: 6. The CDR3 DNA follows: TGTGCCTGGAGTGTATCCGGCGGGAGTGAGCAGTACTTC. This sequence encodes CAWSVSGGSEQYF.

This rearrangement joins TRBV24-1 to TRBJ2-2; D is undetermined. V lost 4 bases and J lost 0, with 5 bases in between. The CDR3 sequence is 14 residues long. CDR1 KGHDR and CDR2 SFDVKD come from the germline V gene. CDR3 sequence: CATSEAANTGELFF. CDR3 coding DNA: TGTGCCACCAGTGAGGCAGCGAACACCGGGGAGCTGTTTTTT.

In its sample, this clonotype was seen once. V and J are TRBV21-1 and TRBJ2-7; the D segment call TRBD2 is taken from the table without a DNA check. TRBV21-1 is annotated as a pseudogene. CDR3 length equals 16 residues. CDR3 DNA sequence: TGTGCCAGCAGCGTCGATGCGGCAGGGGCGTGCTACGAGCAGTACTTC. Its protein product is CASSVDAAGACYEQYF.

This clonotype was picked up a small number of times. The chain is built from TRBV7-2 and TRBJ2-5; D is perhaps TRBD1 or TRBD2 (6 bases each). Per the germline V gene, CDR1 is SGHTA and CDR2 is FQGNSA. The CDR3 is 19 amino acids. With 4 bases removed from V and 5 bases from J, the gap between germline ends came to 29 bases. CDR3 DNA: TGTGCCAGCAGCTCCCGCTGGGTTGAGGGGGGACCGGGAATCGAGACCCAGTACTTC. Protein product: CASSSRWVEGGPGIETQYF.

The sample holds a few counts of this clonotype. The chain has TRBV7-3 and TRBJ1-1; D perhaps matches TRBD1 (5 bases). Germline V CDR1 and CDR2: SGHTA, FQGTGA. The V and J ends lost 1 base and 1 base respectively, with 10 bases between them. This CDR3 is built from 15 residues. CDR3 residues: CASSLRFQGNTEAFF. In DNA form, the CDR3 reads TGTGCCAGCAGCTTAAGATTCCAGGGGAACACTGAAGCTTTCTTT. The full variable domain, with the rest looked up from reference TRBV7-3 and TRBJ1-1, is GAGVSQTPSNKVTEKGKYVELRCDPISGHTALYWYRQSLGQGPEFLIYFQGTGAADDSGLPNDRFFAVRPEGSVSTLKIQRTERGDSAVYLCASSLRFQGNTEAFFGQGTRLTVV.

The genes are TRBV6-5 and TRBJ2-6; the match to TRBD1 covers 8 bases. The trim removed 4 bases at V and 1 base at J, leaving 6 bases unmatched. Germline CDR1 and CDR2: MNHEY and SVGAGI. The CDR3 totals 17 residues. The CDR3 spells CASSSRGRRSGANVLTF. The CDR3 DNA sequence: TGTGCCAGCAGTTCCAGGGGGCGCAGATCTGGGGCCAACGTCCTGACTTTC.

There are a few counts of this clonotype. This chain uses TRBV7-9 with TRBJ2-1; no clear D gene. Germline V gives CDR1 SEHNR, CDR2 FQNEAQ (reference sequence). The CDR3 spans 12 residues. Trimming stripped 9 bases from V and 8 bases from J, with 14 bases between. The CDR3 region is CASQDSEDEQFF. CDR3 coding DNA: TGTGCCAGTCAAGATTCCGAGGATGAGCAGTTCTTC.

The chain has TRBV6-5 and TRBJ1-2, with a possible D match to TRBD1 (6 bases). CDR1 and CDR2 from the germline V gene are MNHEY and SVGAGI. CDR3 size: 13 residues. The ends were cut back, 6 bases at V and 3 bases at J, with 11 bases in the middle. The CDR3, as DNA: TGTGCCAGCAGCCCAGGGGTCGACTATGGCTACACCTTC. Its protein product is CASSPGVDYGYTF.

V is TRBV5-1 and J is TRBJ2-7, with a possible D match to TRBD2 (5 bases). The CDR3 is 14 amino acids. Germline loops: CDR1 SGHRS, CDR2 YFSETQ. V lost 0 bases to trimming and J lost 3 bases, with 10 bases between them. The CDR3 loop is CASSLGSADYEQYF. CDR3 nucleotides: TGCGCCAGCAGCTTGGGTAGCGCGGACTACGAGCAGTACTTC.

This clonotype was observed a handful of times. The gene calls are TRBV7-2 and TRBJ1-1, with D unresolved. This CDR3 comprises 15 residues. The V end was cut by 5 bases, the J end by 0 bases, with 13 bases between. CDR1 SGHTA and CDR2 FQGNSA come from the germline V gene. The DNA of the CDR3 is TGTGCCAGCAGCCCCATAGGGAGGATGAACACTGAAGCTTTCTTT. Translating gives CASSPIGRMNTEAFF.

This clonotype appeared many times. The chain combines TRBV5-1 with TRBJ1-5; D possibly corresponds to TRBD1 (5 bases). V lost 4 bases, J lost 8 bases, and 22 bases lay in between. This CDR3 has 16 amino acids. The germline gives CDR1 SGHRS, CDR2 YFSETQ. The CDR3 protein is CASSLEGSGHGKPQHF. In nucleotides, the CDR3 is TGCGCCAGCAGCCTCGAAGGGTCGGGGCATGGGAAGCCCCAGCATTTT.

This chain connects TRBV5-1 to TRBJ2-3; weak D call: TRBD2 (8 bases). This CDR3 is 16 amino acids long. Trimming stripped 3 bases from V and 2 bases from J, with 16 bases between. Germline V gene lookup returns CDR1 SGHRS and CDR2 YFSETQ. CDR3 DNA sequence: TGCGCCAGCAGCTCGGGAGGGGGCATCACCACAGATACGCAGTATTTT. It translates to CASSSGGGITTDTQYF. Full variable domain (remainder filled in from reference TRBV5-1 and TRBJ2-3): KAGVTQTPRYLIKTRGQQVTLSCSPISGHRSVSWYQQTPGQGLQFLFEYFSETQRNKGNFPGRFSGRQFSNSRSEMNVSTLELGDSALYLCASSSGGGITTDTQYFGPGTRLTVL.

This clonotype was seen only a few times. The chain employs TRBV4-2 and TRBJ2-2; no reliable D call. The CDR3 sequence is 15 residues long. Trimming took off 0 bases at V and 8 bases at J, with 13 bases between the two ends. Per the germline V gene, CDR1 is LGHNA and CDR2 is YNFKEQ. The CDR3 is CASSQDVAGPGELFF. CDR3 sequence (DNA): TGTGCCAGCAGCCAAGATGTTGCAGGACCGGGGGAGCTGTTTTTT.

The chain joins TRBV2 to TRBJ2-6; possibly TRBD1 for D (5 bases). V lost 7 bases, J lost 2 bases, and 9 bases lay in between. Germline CDR1 SNHLY, CDR2 FYNNEI. This CDR3 comprises 14 residues. CDR3 region: CASIQGTGANVLTF. The CDR3 DNA sequence: TGTGCCAGCATTCAGGGTACTGGGGCCAACGTCCTGACTTTC.

This clonotype was counted between two and nine times. This rearrangement joins TRBV12-3 or TRBV12-4 to TRBJ2-3; TRBD1 aligns across 8 bases. The CDR3 is 13 amino acids. J was trimmed by 1 base and V by 8 bases; bases with no gene match: 2. The CDR3 region is CASGRGRTDTQYF. The CDR3 DNA follows: TGTGCCAGCGGCAGGGGGCGCACAGATACGCAGTATTTT.